Below are 17 T cell receptor beta chains sequenced from a single sample in a study of breast tumors, draining lymph nodes, adjacent tissues. TCRdb itself ran the multiplex PCR reads through MiXCR, one entry per CDR3 protein. The sample carries 180,000 or so distinct CDR3 sequences, 25% to 40% recorded once. The lymph nodes were axillary draining lymph nodes from breast cancer patients. The sample consisted of axillary lymph node tissue. These receptor sequences come from a female donor with breast cancer. Some clones in this sample may be carry-over from other donors' samples.

Comments on this clonotype: At one of its ends the junction is not consistent with the germline gene, which may arise from a read error. The chain couples TRBV2 to TRBJ2-5; weak D call: TRBD1 (6 bases). Germline-derived CDR1 and CDR2 are SNHLY and FYNNEI. The CDR3 is 11 residues long. This chain's CDR3 is CASKILTKGDF. CDR3 DNA sequence: TGTGCCAGCAAAATTCTTACTAAGGGGGACTTC.

Here the CDR3 DNA reads TGCGCCAGCAGCCAAGCAGGGAACGGTTCACCCCTCCACTTT. Translated, it gives CASSQAGNGSPLHF. The gene calls are TRBV4-3 and TRBJ1-6, with D possibly TRBD1 on 5 matching bases. Germline CDR1 reads LGHNA; CDR2 reads YSLEER. This CDR3 region has 14 residues. Trimming removed 1 base at V and 9 bases at J, with 10 bases between.

This clonotype was seen many times. In DNA, the CDR3 is TGTGCCAGCAAAGCCATGAGGGGGCTTCGGGAGCAGTACTTC. Residues: CASKAMRGLREQYF. The chain recombines TRBV6-2 or TRBV6-3 with TRBJ2-7, with TRBD1 matching over 7 bases. The CDR3 is 14 amino acids. J gave up 7 bases and V 7 bases, and 13 bases lay outside the gene matches. Germline-derived CDR1 and CDR2 are MNHEY and SVGEGT.

In its sample, this clonotype was seen many times. The V and J genes are TRBV5-6 and TRBJ2-7, with D tentatively TRBD1 or TRBD2 (5 bases each). The CDR3 runs 12 residues. V lost 4 bases and J 7 bases, leaving 12 bases between the germline ends. Germline V gene sequence: CDR1 SGHDT, CDR2 YYEEEE. The CDR3 DNA follows: TGTGCCAGCAGCGTGGGACGGCATGAGCAGTACTTC. Amino acids: CASSVGRHEQYF.

This clonotype was counted at least ten times. The chain employs TRBV19 and TRBJ1-5; D is unclear. The CDR3 length is 14 residues. V was trimmed by 1 base and J by 4 bases, leaving 8 bases between them. The germline V gene has CDR1 LNHDA and CDR2 SQIVND (reference sequence). The CDR3 protein is CASSIVPVNQPQHF. The DNA for the CDR3 is TGTGCCAGTAGTATAGTACCAGTGAATCAGCCCCAGCATTTT. Together with reference TRBV19 and TRBJ1-5, the CDR3 gives the full variable domain: DGGITQSPKYLFRKEGQNVTLSCEQNLNHDAMYWYRQDPGQGLRLIYYSQIVNDFQKGDIAEGYSVSREKKESFPLTVTSAQKNPTAFYLCASSIVPVNQPQHFGDGTRLSIL.

This clonotype was found many times. This chain connects TRBV7-2 to TRBJ2-2; D is ambiguous. Trimming shortened V by 5 bases and J by 3 bases, and 7 bases separated the two germline ends. The V gene's germline CDR1 is SGHTA and CDR2 FQGNSA. The CDR3 runs to 13 residues. The CDR3 DNA follows: TGTGCCAGCAGCCCACTACACACCGGGGAGCTGTTTTTT. Its translation: CASSPLHTGELFF.

This clonotype has more than one count but fewer than ten. The J gene is TRBJ1-1, the V gene TRBV5-1; weak D call: TRBD1 (5 bases). This CDR3 is 15 amino acids long. The germline gives CDR1 SGHRS, CDR2 YFSETQ. V dropped 0 bases and J dropped 5 bases, with 14 bases sitting between them. CDR3 residues: CASSLDGGWKTEAFF. CDR3 nucleotides: TGCGCCAGCAGCTTGGACGGGGGGTGGAAAACTGAAGCTTTCTTT.

The V and J genes are TRBV6-5 and TRBJ2-5; 12 positions match TRBD1. Germline trimming cut 5 bases from V and 5 bases from J; bases unmatched to any gene: 9. This CDR3 comprises 16 residues. Germline loops: CDR1 MNHEY, CDR2 SVGAGI. CDR3: CASSHRPGQGAETQYF. The CDR3 DNA sequence: TGTGCCAGCAGTCACCGGCCGGGACAGGGGGCTGAGACCCAGTACTTC.

The rearrangement uses TRBV6-1 and TRBJ2-7; TRBD2 is a possible D gene (7 bases). Germline-derived CDR1 and CDR2 are MNHNS and SASEGT. CDR3 length: 14 residues. Between the trimmed V and J ends, which lost 6 bases and 4 bases, there was a span of 16 bases. CDR3 in DNA: TGTGCCAGCAGGCTTGGGGGGGCCTTATACGAGCAGTACTTC. Protein: CASRLGGALYEQYF.

Here the CDR3 DNA reads TGTGCCATCAGTGAAGGAAGGACAGGTGCTAACTATGGCTACACCTTC. This gives the protein CAISEGRTGANYGYTF. J is TRBJ1-2 and V is TRBV10-3, with 7 bases matching TRBD1. Losses at the gene ends were 3 bases for V and 0 bases for J; bases not matched to a gene: 7. The CDR3 runs 16 residues. CDR1 is ENHRY and CDR2 is SYGVKD in the germline V gene.

The V and J genes are TRBV5-1 and TRBJ2-7; no reliable D call. With 7 bases removed from V and 5 bases from J, the gap between germline ends came to 7 bases. The CDR3 consists of 10 residues. Germline V CDR1 and CDR2: SGHRS, YFSETQ. The CDR3 is CASGNNEQYF. The DNA for the CDR3 is TGCGCCAGCGGAAATAACGAGCAGTACTTC.

A note on this clonotype: A much larger clone differs from this one at a single base, so this may be a read error. The CDR3 does not end in the conserved phenylalanine or tryptophan, so this is likely a read error. This chain uses TRBV6-2 or TRBV6-3 with TRBJ2-3; D call uncertain. The CDR3 totals 14 residues. Looked up from germline, CDR1 is MNHEY and CDR2 is SVGEGT. The V end was cut by 4 bases, the J end by 0 bases, with 8 bases between. The CDR3 here is CASSFFGSTDTQYL. For the CDR3, the DNA is TGTGCCAGCAGTTTCTTTGGGAGCACAGATACGCAGTATCTT.

This clonotype was observed many times. This chain uses TRBV28 with TRBJ1-2; D is undetermined. V lost 8 bases, J lost 7 bases, and 11 bases lay in between. Germline CDR1 reads MDHEN; CDR2 reads SYDVKM. The CDR3 is 11 residues long. The CDR3 is CASGREGGYTF. Here the CDR3 DNA reads TGTGCCAGCGGAAGGGAGGGTGGCTACACCTTC.

At least ten counts were recorded for this clonotype. This chain links TRBV3-1 with TRBJ1-3; D is uncertain. V lost 1 base to trimming and J lost 7 bases, with 5 bases between them. CDR3 length equals 12 residues. CDR1 LGHDT and CDR2 YNNKEL come from the germline V gene (reference sequence). CDR3 sequence reads: CASSQGGNTIYF. CDR3 nucleotide sequence: TGTGCCAGCAGCCAAGGCGGGAACACCATATATTTT.

This clonotype was detected many times. V usage is TRBV12-3 or TRBV12-4 and J usage is TRBJ2-3; D is possibly TRBD1 or TRBD2 (5 bases each). Trimming stripped 7 bases from V and 9 bases from J, with 23 bases between. There are 15 residues in the CDR3. CDR3 protein: CASTAADSGVPTQYF. The CDR3 coding sequence is TGTGCCAGCACCGCCGCTGACAGCGGAGTCCCCACGCAGTATTTT.

This clonotype was counted at least ten times. CDR3 residues: CASSQFSAGELFF. For the CDR3, the DNA is TGTGCCAGCAGCCAATTCAGTGCCGGGGAGCTGTTTTTT. V gene TRBV14 combines with J gene TRBJ2-2; D not resolved. V shed 2 bases and J shed 6 bases, with 7 bases lying between them. The CDR3 has 13 residues. Looked up from germline, CDR1 is SGHDN and CDR2 is FVKESK.

Turning to this clonotype: Because the CDR3 is missing its conserved closing phenylalanine or tryptophan, this is likely a read error. The V gene is TRBV7-2, the J gene TRBJ1-6; a weak D match, TRBD1 (5 bases). V gave up 3 bases and J gave up 6 bases, with 12 bases separating them. Per the germline V gene, CDR1 is SGHTA and CDR2 is FQGNSA. This CDR3 spans 15 amino acids. The CDR3 DNA reads as TGTGCCAGCAGCTTGGGACCGAGGCTTAATTCACCCCTCCACTCT. This codes for CASSLGPRLNSPLHS.